This T cell receptor (beta chain) derives from a study of graft-versus-host responses after intestinal transplantation. Study at large: Anti-thymocyte globulin was used for induction in all recipients, who then took tacrolimus and steroids for two to four years.

On this clone: Its target is not known.

The V and J ends lost 4 bases and 11 bases respectively, with 11 bases between them. CDR3 length: 11 amino acids. Germline CDR1 and CDR2: SGHAT and FQNNGV. TCRdb keeps only in-frame clones here, not all; method: immunoSEQ multiplex PCR. Among under 150,000 clones, 90% were seen once, and the ten largest hold under 0.2%. General study points: Graft-versus-host to host-versus-graft clonal ratios in allografts were high in patients with graft-donor T cell macrochimerism.

The genes are TRBV11-2 and TRBJ1-1; TRBD1 is a possible D gene (5 bases). This receptor was identified in a human donor who received an intestinal transplant. Sample: unstimulated CD4+ T cells sorted from spleen or lymph node cells, taken before intestinal transplant. CDR3 region: CASSSGLDAFF. The CDR3 DNA follows: TGTGCCAGCAGCTCAGGGCTGGACGCTTTCTTT.